These T cell receptor beta chains were read from a single sample in a study of cytomegalovirus exposure and HLA in healthy donors. Profiling relied on immunoSEQ multiplex PCR, and the TCRdb table lists in-frame clones only, not all of them. In all, the sample yields 150,000 to 200,000 clones. The specimen sequenced was PBMCs. These receptors were collected from a woman in her fifties or sixties in good health and CMV-seronegative. The CDR3 runs from the conserved cysteine through the conserved F or W. A D gene is named only where the DNA matches it firmly.

TRBV25-1	TRBJ1-2	.	TGTGCCAGCAGTGAATCCCTGTCAGGCCGCTATGGCTACACCTTC	CASSESLSGRYGYTF
TRBV11-2	TRBJ1-2	.	TGTGCCAGCAGCTTGGGGGGATGGGGCTACACCTTC	CASSLGGWGYTF
TRBV29-1	TRBJ2-1	.	TGCAGCGTTGGACAAGATGAGCAGTTCTTC	CSVGQDEQFF
TRBV11-2	TRBJ1-1	.	TGTGCCAGCAGCCACTTCCGACAGAACACTGAAGCTTTCTTT	CASSHFRQNTEAFF
TRBV6-5	TRBJ1-6	TRBD1	TGTGCCAGTAGGGACAGCCTTAATTCACCCCTCCACTTT	CASRDSLNSPLHF
TRBV5-8	TRBJ2-2	.	TGTGCCAGCAGCTTGTGGGGGGGGCCGAACACCGGGGAGCTGTTTTTT	CASSLWGGPNTGELFF
TRBV18	TRBJ2-7	.	TGTGCCAGCTCTTCTCGGACTCCCTCCTACGAGCAGTACTTC	CASSSRTPSYEQYF
TRBV6-5	TRBJ2-3	.	TGTGCCAGCAGCTTCGACAGAAGCACAGATACGCAGTATTTT	CASSFDRSTDTQYF
TRBV18	TRBJ2-1	TRBD2	TGTGCCAGCTCACCGCTAGCGGGAGGGGGAAATGAGCAGTTCTTC	CASSPLAGGGNEQFF
TRBV2	TRBJ1-3	.	TGTGCCAGCCACGACACGCCCTCTGGAAACACCATATATTTT	CASHDTPSGNTIYF
TRBV6-5	TRBJ2-7	TRBD1	TGTGCCAGCAGGGGGACAGTTGGCGAGCAGTACTTC	CASRGTVGEQYF
TRBV2	TRBJ2-7	.	TGTGCCAGCGGTAGGGGAAACGAGCAGTACTTC	CASGRGNEQYF
TRBV25-1	TRBJ1-2	.	TGTGCCAGCAGTGAACGGCGAGGGTTGGACTATGGCTACACCTTC	CASSERRGLDYGYTF
TRBV5-6	TRBJ1-2	.	TGTGCCAGCAGTTCAGGGATTCCCTACACCTTC	CASSSGIPYTF
TRBV6-1	TRBJ2-7	.	TGTGCCAGCAGTCGGGGAGTCTCCTACGAGCAGTACTTC	CASSRGVSYEQYF
TRBV6-6	TRBJ1-2	TRBD1	TGTGCCAGCAGCCCGGGACAGGGCCCCTATGGCTACACCTTC	CASSPGQGPYGYTF
TRBV7-9	TRBJ1-3	.	TGTGCCAGCGTATCCTATATCTCTGGAAACACCATATATTTT	CASVSYISGNTIYF
TRBV27	TRBJ2-1	TRBD2	TGTGCCAGCAGTTCGCGGACTAGCGGGAGGGATAGGGAGCAGTTCTTC	CASSSRTSGRDREQFF
TRBV11-3	TRBJ1-6	.	TGTGCCAGCAGCCCTGATAGAGGAAATTCACCCCTCCACTTT	CASSPDRGNSPLHF
TRBV18	TRBJ1-4	.	TGTGCCAGCTCAGAAACAGGGCCAACTAATGAAAAACTGTTTTTT	CASSETGPTNEKLFF
TRBV28	TRBJ2-5	.	TGTGCCAGCACCCTAGGGGGTTGGGAGACCCAGTACTTC	CASTLGGWETQYF
TRBV19	TRBJ1-1	.	TGTGCCAGTAGTATAGTTACTGACACCCCTGAAGCTTTCTTT	CASSIVTDTPEAFF
TRBV10-1	TRBJ2-1	TRBD2	TGCGCCAGCAGATCGGGACTAGCGGGAGACAATGAGCAGTTCTTC	CASRSGLAGDNEQFF
TRBV4-1	TRBJ2-3	TRBD2	TGCGCCAGCAGACTAGCGGTGGGCACAGATACGCAGTATTTT	CASRLAVGTDTQYF
TRBV6-5	TRBJ1-2	.	TGTGCCAGCAGTTACTCCGGTGCGGGGACTCGACGGGGCTACACCTTC	CASSYSGAGTRRGYTF
TRBV6-5	TRBJ1-1	TRBD1	TGTGCCAGCAGACCGACAGGGGGGAACACTGAAGCTTTCTTT	CASRPTGGNTEAFF
TRBV5-6	TRBJ1-2	.	TGTGCCAGCAGCCCACAGAGGACAGCCAACTATGGCTACACCTTC	CASSPQRTANYGYTF
TRBV19	TRBJ1-6	.	TGTGCCAGTAGTATAGGGGGCCTTCTCGTCTCACCCCTCCACTTT	CASSIGGLLVSPLHF
TRBV27	TRBJ2-1	.	TGTGCCAGCAGTTCGCTGGTGAGCTCCTACAATGAGCAGTTCTTC	CASSSLVSSYNEQFF
TRBV2	TRBJ2-1	TRBD2	TGTGCCAGCACCCTGACTAGCGGGGGGGTGGGGGCCTACAATGAGCAGTTCTTC	CASTLTSGGVGAYNEQFF
TRBV7-9	TRBJ1-2	.	TGTGCCAGCAGCTTTTCATTGACAGAAGACGACTATGGCTACACCTTC	CASSFSLTEDDYGYTF
TRBV11-3	TRBJ2-3	.	TGTGCCAGCAGCTTTACAGGGTCAGATACGCAGTATTTT	CASSFTGSDTQYF
TRBV11-2	TRBJ1-2	.	TGTGCCAGCAGCTTAATGGGGGCGGGGGACTATGGCTACACCTTC	CASSLMGAGDYGYTF
TRBV15	TRBJ1-2	.	TGTGCCACCAGCAGAGATCGGTACTCGGGCTATGGCTACACCTTC	CATSRDRYSGYGYTF
TRBV15	TRBJ2-2	TRBD2	TGTGCCACCAGCAGAGTCCACGTTTCAACTAGCGGGAGTAAAAGGGAGCTGTTTTTT	CATSRVHVSTSGSKRELFF
TRBV11-3	TRBJ2-7	.	TGTGCCAGCAGCTTAGAAGGAGACTCACACTACGAGCAGTACTTC	CASSLEGDSHYEQYF
TRBV5-1	TRBJ1-1	TRBD1	TGCGCCAGCAGCTTGGTGGGGACAGGGATGACTGAAGCTTTCTTT	CASSLVGTGMTEAFF
TRBV6-5	TRBJ1-6	.	TGTGCCAGCAGTTACTCGATTAGTTCACCCCTCCACTTT	CASSYSISSPLHF
TRBV7-9	TRBJ2-7	.	TGTGCCAGCAGCTCGCAGACAGGGAGGAGGGACGAGCAGTACTTC	CASSSQTGRRDEQYF
TRBV5-1	TRBJ2-7	TRBD2	TGCGCCAGCAGGGAAACTAGCGGAAGCTCCTACGAGCAGTACTTC	CASRETSGSSYEQYF
TRBV2	TRBJ2-7	.	TGTGCCAGTGGTTTGACGCGAGGGCCGGGGGAGCAGTACTTC	CASGLTRGPGEQYF
TRBV7-3	TRBJ2-2	.	TGTGCCAGCAGTTATGACAGGAGTCCCGGGGAGCTGTTTTTT	CASSYDRSPGELFF
TRBV5-1	TRBJ2-7	.	TGCGCCAGCAGCTTGGGACCTCTCGGGAGCCACGAGCAGTACTTC	CASSLGPLGSHEQYF
TRBV4-1	TRBJ1-1	.	TGCGCCAGCAGCCAAGGGCCCTCTGAGGGCACTGAAGCTTTCTTT	CASSQGPSEGTEAFF
TRBV18	TRBJ2-6	TRBD1	TGTGCCGGTACAACGGGACAGGGCTCTGGGGCCAACGTCCTGACTTTC	CAGTTGQGSGANVLTF
TRBV19	TRBJ2-1	TRBD2	TGTGCCAGTAGTAAATCTCGACTAGCGGGGGACAATGAGCAGTTCTTC	CASSKSRLAGDNEQFF
TRBV11-2	TRBJ2-5	.	TGTGCCAGCAGCTTAGATTGGGGCCTGGGGGAGACCCAGTACTTC	CASSLDWGLGETQYF
TRBV9	TRBJ1-1	TRBD1	TGTGCCAGCAGCGTAGGGACAGGGACCACTGAAGCTTTCTTT	CASSVGTGTTEAFF